This record concerns one T cell receptor (beta chain) sequence. Its antigen has not been determined. No clone much larger than this one lies a single base away; base qualities are absent. This specimen comes from a study of T cells in Graves' hyperthyroidism and ophthalmopathy (dated by TCRdb to about 2019). For context, the study as a whole: Peripheral blood samples were taken at the time of initial diagnosis, prior to any treatment. To identify distinguishing TCR V-J signatures, a discovery cohort of some 100 patients was used, comprising 43 with Graves' ophthalmopathy and some 60 with stable Graves' hyperthyroidism. The paper reports TCR Vbeta CDR3 sequencing of 140 or so peripheral blood samples: around 41 ophthalmopathy, approximately 74 hyperthyroidism and about 17 progressor patients. Thyroid tissue and blood T-cell repertoires from about six Graves' hyperthyroidism patients were also compared in the study. Once sampling was done, hyperthyroidism patients were given methimazole at a starting dose of 30 mg daily, whereas ophthalmopathy patients were given high-dose intravenous methylprednisolone. Prospective prediction of ophthalmopathy was tested in an independent validation cohort consisting of 18 hyperthyroidism patients and some 15 patients who later progressed to ophthalmopathy. For training and testing, the 100 or so patients in the discovery cohort were randomly divided in a 7:3 ratio. Paper-wide results and their limitations: In cross-validation, a model built on a 13 V-J signature told ophthalmopathy apart from stable hyperthyroidism with under 90% sensitivity and approximately 84% specificity, and in testing the same model reached 80%/75%. No statistical method was used to fix the sample size in advance, and group allocation was not hidden from the investigators. In validation, progression to ophthalmopathy was predicted by the model with 55% to 71% sensitivity and under 85% specificity, a median of about 6 months before onset. Blood samples also contained most of the expanded thyroid clonotypes (frequency above 0.001), which suggests that blood repertoires may reflect thyroid immune responses.

CDR1 and CDR2 (SQVTM, ANQGSEA) derive from the germline V gene. The germline ends are 10 bases apart after V is trimmed by 0 bases and J by 7 bases. The CDR3 starts with the cysteine, ends with the phenylalanine, and has 13 residues. Just the 39-base CDR3 DNA is kept, in frame starting at base 1. Ophthalmopathy patients had moderately to severely active disease, Clinical Activity Score of at least 3, NOSPECS grade of at least 4, and duration under 3 months. The study excluded patients with uncontrolled infections, other autoimmune diseases, pregnancy or lactation. Diagnoses relied on clinical symptoms, serum thyroxine and TRAb, thyroid ultrasound and orbital computed tomography. PBMCs were separated from roughly 10 ml of fresh peripheral blood using Ficoll-Paque density gradient centrifugation. Total RNA was extracted with Trizol reagent, and quality was checked on an Agilent 2100 Bioanalyzer. TCR beta CDR3 regions were amplified from RNA transcripts. The first round of RT-PCR for the TCR CDR3 was performed with the HTBI primer set and the Qiagen OneStep RT-PCR kit. A second multiplex PCR round built the libraries, followed by size selection and purification. The libraries were sequenced on an Illumina HiSeq2000 using paired-end 100 bp reads. In the paper's pipeline: Raw data were processed with SOAPnuke, discarding reads with adapters, uncalled bases, mean Phred below 15, or no exact constant-primer or identifier match. High-quality paired reads were merged with COPE v1.2.5, and unique nucleotide sequences were defined as clonotypes. MiTCR v1.1 was used to align the clonotypes against IMGT TRBV, TRBD and TRBJ reference segments. Analysis was restricted to V-J combinations with a frequency above 0.0001, which covered roughly 99% of repertoires. The TCS score was defined as F50 (clonal expansion) divided by E x V (chaos), with BLOSUM62-based TCRdist calculated between CDR3 peptides within each V-J. Welch's t-statistics and random forest reduced roughly 530 V-J features to 13, which were used in a naive Bayes classifier (R e1071). The raw public data were reprocessed by TCRdb itself: fastp quality trimming at Q25, MiXCR clonotype calling, in-frame beta chains only. A single entry per CDR3 protein holds the most common genes and DNA from its merged rows. The V and J calls were not made by the authors but by TCRdb's processing. The sample table shows approximately 530,000 distinct CDR3 sequences, and 15% to 20% are seen once. Around 50% of the sample is taken by the ten largest.

Recombination linked TRBV29-1 to TRBJ2-1, with no reliable assignment of the D segment. Sequenced sample: blood. The TCR originated in a man aged 40-49 years with Graves' ophthalmopathy. The nucleotide sequence is given as TGCAGCGTTGAAGATTTGGGATGGAATGAGCAGTTCTTC. Translated, this gives CSVEDLGWNEQFF.